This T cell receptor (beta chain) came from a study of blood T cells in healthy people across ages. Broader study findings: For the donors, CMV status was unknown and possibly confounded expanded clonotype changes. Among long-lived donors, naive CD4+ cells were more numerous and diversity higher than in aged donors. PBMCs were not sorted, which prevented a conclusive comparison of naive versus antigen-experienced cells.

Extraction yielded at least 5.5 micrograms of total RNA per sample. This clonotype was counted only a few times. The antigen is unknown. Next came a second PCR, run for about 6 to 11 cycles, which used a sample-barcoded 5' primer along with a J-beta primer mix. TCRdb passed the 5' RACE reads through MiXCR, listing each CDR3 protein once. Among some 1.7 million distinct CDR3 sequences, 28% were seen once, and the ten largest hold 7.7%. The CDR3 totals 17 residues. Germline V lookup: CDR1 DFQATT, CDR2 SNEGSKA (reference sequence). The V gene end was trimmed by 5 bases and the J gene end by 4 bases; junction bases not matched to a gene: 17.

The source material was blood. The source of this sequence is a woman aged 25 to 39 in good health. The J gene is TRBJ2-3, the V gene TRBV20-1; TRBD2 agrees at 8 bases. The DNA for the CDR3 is TGCAGTGCTCGTAGAGGTTCCGCGGGAGGAGGAGCAGATACGCAGTATTTT. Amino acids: CSARRGSAGGGADTQYF.